This T cell receptor (beta chain) is from a study of blood T cell repertoires in COVID-19. For the study at large: Samples representing acute and convalescent COVID-19 were sourced from the United States, Italy and Spain. The cDNA or gDNA used as material had been derived from T cells, B-cell-depleted T cells, or PBMCs.

Germline V gives CDR1 SGHNT, CDR2 YYREEE (reference sequence). The CDR3 totals 15 residues. V was pared by 4 bases and J by 7 bases, with 13 bases of the junction left unmatched. The study recruited people aged roughly 18 to 100 years across approximately 24 US areas. Authors' analysis steps: Amplification of reference gene primers was used by the study to estimate nucleated cell counts. Measured with immunoSEQ multiplex PCR; TCRdb has only the in-frame clones, and not every one. V and J calls and clone size are as listed in that table; D and trimming were resolved from the DNA. Among approximately 350,000 clones listed, roughly 87% were seen once.

This sequence was found in a woman aged 25 to 45 who had recovered from COVID-19. The source material was PBMCs or T cells enriched from blood (not recorded which). The chain links TRBV5-4 to TRBJ2-7; 8 bases map to TRBD1. The CDR3 is CASSNPSGQGREQYF. In nucleotides, the CDR3 is TGTGCCAGCAGCAATCCTTCTGGACAGGGTCGGGAGCAGTACTTC. Variable domain in full (rest from reference TRBV5-4 and TRBJ2-7): ETGVTQSPTHLIKTRGQQVTLRCSSQSGHNTVSWYQQALGQGPQFIFQYYREEENGRGNFPPRFSGLQFPNYSSELNVNALELDDSALYLCASSNPSGQGREQYFGPGTRLTVT.